This TCR beta chain stems from a study of cytomegalovirus exposure and HLA in healthy donors. After removal of 3 bases from V and 2 bases from J, the junction contained 8 bases not matched to a gene. In germline, CDR1 is KGHSH, CDR2 LQKENI. The CDR3 runs to 16 residues. The PCR contained 60 Vbeta and 13 Jbeta primers. Some clones are missing from TCRdb's copy, which holds only in-frame ones; the method was immunoSEQ multiplex PCR. The sample consists of roughly 100,000 clones, over 65% of them appearing once. The sequence was obtained from a woman aged 40 to 50 in good health and CMV-seronegative. The source material was PBMCs. The V gene is TRBV18, the J gene TRBJ2-5, with 8 nucleotides matching TRBD1. The CDR3, as DNA: TGTGCCAGCTCACCCCTGGGACAGGCGAAACAAGAGACCCAGTACTTC. Translating it yields CASSPLGQAKQETQYF.